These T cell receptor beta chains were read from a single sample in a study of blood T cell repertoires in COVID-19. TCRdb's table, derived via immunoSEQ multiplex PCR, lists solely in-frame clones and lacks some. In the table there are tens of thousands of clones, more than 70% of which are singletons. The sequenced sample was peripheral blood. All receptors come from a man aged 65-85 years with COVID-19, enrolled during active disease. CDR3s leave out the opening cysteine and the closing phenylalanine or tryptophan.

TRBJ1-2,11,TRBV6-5,ASSSGQNYGYT
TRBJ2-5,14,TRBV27,ASSFGSSGLQETQY
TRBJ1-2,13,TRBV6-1,ASSEMGAVAYGYT
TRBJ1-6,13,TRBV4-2,ASSQETGGNSPLH
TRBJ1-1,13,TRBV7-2,ASSLGTVMNTEAF
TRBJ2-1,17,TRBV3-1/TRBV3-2,ASSQPDLSSGRPYNEQF
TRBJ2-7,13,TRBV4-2,ASSPYYSGSYEQY
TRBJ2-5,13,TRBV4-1,ASSHIGTRDETQY
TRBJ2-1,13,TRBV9,ASSPTGLANNEQF
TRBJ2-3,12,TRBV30,AWSQGGWTDTQY
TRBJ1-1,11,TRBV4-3,ASSQGRTTEAF
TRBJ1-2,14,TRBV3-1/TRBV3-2,ASSQETGVSLRGYT
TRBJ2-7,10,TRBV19,ASSILGHEQY
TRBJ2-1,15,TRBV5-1,ASSLGSGTLSYNEQF
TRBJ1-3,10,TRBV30,AWSISGNTIY
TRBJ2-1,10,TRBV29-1,SVGGLAGEQF
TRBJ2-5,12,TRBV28,ASSLSGRLETQY
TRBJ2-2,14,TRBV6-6,ASSYRISFISGELF
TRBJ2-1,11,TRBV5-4,ASSSLAGYEQF
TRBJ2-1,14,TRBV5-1,ASSLETPGGPGEQF
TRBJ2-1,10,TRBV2,ASSGQNNEQF
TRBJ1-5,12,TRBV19,ASGGTGLNQPQH
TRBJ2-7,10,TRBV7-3,ASSFGTSEQY
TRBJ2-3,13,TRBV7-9,ASSPGAGLTDTQY
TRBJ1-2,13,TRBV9,ASSVGGRPNYGYT
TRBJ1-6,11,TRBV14,ASSQDMEAPLH
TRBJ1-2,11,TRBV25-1,ASSEAGDYGYT
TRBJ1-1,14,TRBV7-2,ASSFWDRVGNTEAF
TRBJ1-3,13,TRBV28,ASKGGQSSGNTIY
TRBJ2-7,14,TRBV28,ASTGTGIPFGYEQY
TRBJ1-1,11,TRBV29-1,SVQSHMNTEAF
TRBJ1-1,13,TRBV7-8,ASSGRQAPDAEAF
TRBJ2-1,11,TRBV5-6,ASSPTGTSGKF
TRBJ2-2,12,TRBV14,ASSHLGSTGELF
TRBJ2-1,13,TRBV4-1,ASSHPQGARNEQF
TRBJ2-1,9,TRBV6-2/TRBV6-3,ASSRDNEQF
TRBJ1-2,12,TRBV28,ASSLGGPNYGYT
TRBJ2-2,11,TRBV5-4,ASSPESTGELF
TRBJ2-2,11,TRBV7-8,AIGISGPGELF
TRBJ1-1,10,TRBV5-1,ASSYRGSEAF
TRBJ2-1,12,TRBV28,ASSFGLAGNEQF
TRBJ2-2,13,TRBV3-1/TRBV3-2,ASSQTGGNTGELF
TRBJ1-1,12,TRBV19,ASRRQGLNTEAF
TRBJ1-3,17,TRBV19,ASSIEGQRPAGAGNTIY